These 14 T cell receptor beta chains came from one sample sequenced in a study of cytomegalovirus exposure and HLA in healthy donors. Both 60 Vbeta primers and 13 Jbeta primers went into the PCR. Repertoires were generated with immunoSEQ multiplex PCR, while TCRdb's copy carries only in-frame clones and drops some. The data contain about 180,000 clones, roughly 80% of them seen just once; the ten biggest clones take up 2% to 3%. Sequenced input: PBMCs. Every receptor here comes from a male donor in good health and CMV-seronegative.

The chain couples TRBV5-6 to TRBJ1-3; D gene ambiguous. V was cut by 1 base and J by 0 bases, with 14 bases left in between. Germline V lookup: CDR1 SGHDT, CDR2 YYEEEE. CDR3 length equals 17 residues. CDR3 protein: CASSLWLAGISGNTIYF. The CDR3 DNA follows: TGTGCCAGCAGCTTGTGGTTGGCGGGAATCTCTGGAAACACCATATATTTT.

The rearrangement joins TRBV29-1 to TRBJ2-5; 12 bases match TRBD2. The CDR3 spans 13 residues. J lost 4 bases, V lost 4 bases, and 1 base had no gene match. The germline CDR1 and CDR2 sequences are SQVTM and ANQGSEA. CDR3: CSVVGLAGETQYF. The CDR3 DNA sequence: TGCAGCGTTGTGGGACTAGCGGGAGAGACCCAGTACTTC. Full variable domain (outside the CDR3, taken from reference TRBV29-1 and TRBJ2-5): SAVISQKPSRDICQRGTSLTIQCQVDSQVTMMFWYRQQPGQSLTLIATANQGSEATYESGFVIDKFPISRPNLTFSTLTVSNMSPEDSSIYLCSVVGLAGETQYFGPGTRLLVL.

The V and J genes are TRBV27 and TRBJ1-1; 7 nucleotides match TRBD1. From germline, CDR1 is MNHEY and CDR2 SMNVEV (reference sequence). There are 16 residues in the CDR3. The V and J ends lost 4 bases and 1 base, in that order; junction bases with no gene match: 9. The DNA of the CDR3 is TGTGCCAGCAGTTCCTCGAACAGGGGATGGAACACTGAAGCTTTCTTT. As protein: CASSSSNRGWNTEAFF.

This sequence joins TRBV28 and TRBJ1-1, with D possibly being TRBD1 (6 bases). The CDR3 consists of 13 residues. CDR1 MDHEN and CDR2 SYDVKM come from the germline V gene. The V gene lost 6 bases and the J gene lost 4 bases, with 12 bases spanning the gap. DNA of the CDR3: TGTGCCAGCAGCTTTGCAGGGGCCACTGAAGCTTTCTTT. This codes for CASSFAGATEAFF.

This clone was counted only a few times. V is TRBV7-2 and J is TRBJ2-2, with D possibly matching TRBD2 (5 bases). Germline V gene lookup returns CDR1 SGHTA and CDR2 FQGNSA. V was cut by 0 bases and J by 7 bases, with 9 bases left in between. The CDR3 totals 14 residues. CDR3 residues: CASSLAYGNGELFF. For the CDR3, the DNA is TGTGCCAGCAGCTTAGCGTACGGGAACGGGGAGCTGTTTTTT.

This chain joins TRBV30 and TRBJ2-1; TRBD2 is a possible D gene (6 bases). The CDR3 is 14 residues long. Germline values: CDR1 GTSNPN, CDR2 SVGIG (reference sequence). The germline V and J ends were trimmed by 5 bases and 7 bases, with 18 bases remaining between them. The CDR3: CAWSLGSDWNEQFF. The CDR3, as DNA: TGTGCCTGGTCTCTCGGGAGCGATTGGAATGAGCAGTTCTTC.

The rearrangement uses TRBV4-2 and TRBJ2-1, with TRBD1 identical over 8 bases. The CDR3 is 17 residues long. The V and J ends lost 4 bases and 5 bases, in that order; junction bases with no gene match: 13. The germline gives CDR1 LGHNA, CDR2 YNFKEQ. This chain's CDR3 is CASSRPPTTGVHNEQFF. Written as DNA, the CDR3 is TGTGCCAGCAGCCGCCCCCCTACGACAGGGGTACACAATGAGCAGTTCTTC.

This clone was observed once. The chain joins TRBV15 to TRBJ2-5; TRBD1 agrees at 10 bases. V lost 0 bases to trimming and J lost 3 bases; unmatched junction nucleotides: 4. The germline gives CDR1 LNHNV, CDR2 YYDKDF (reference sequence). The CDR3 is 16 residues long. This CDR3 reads CATSRDPGTGEETQYF. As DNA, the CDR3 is TGTGCCACCAGCAGAGATCCGGGGACAGGGGAAGAGACCCAGTACTTC. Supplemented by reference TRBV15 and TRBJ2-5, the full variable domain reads DAMVIQNPRYQVTQFGKPVTLSCSQTLNHNVMYWYQQKSSQAPKLLFHYYDKDFNNEADTPDNFQSRRPNTSFCFLDIRSPGLGDTAMYLCATSRDPGTGEETQYFGPGTRLLVL.

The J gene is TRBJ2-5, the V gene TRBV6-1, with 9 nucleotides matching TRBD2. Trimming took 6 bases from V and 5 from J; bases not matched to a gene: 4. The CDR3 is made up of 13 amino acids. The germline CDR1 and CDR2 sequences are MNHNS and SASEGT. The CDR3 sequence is CASRPAGGETQYF. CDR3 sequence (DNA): TGTGCCAGCAGGCCTGCGGGAGGGGAGACCCAGTACTTC.

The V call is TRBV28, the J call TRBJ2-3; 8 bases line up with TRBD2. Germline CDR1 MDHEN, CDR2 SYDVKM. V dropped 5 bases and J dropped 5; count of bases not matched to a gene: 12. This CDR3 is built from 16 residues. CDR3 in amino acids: CASSVMVGGGEDTQYF. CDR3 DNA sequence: TGTGCCAGCAGTGTCATGGTCGGGGGGGGTGAAGATACGCAGTATTTT. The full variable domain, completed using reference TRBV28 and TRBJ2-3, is DVKVTQSSRYLVKRTGEKVFLECVQDMDHENMFWYRQDPGLGLRLIYFSYDVKMKEKGDIPEGYSVSREKKERFSLILESASTNQTSMYLCASSVMVGGGEDTQYFGPGTRLTVL.

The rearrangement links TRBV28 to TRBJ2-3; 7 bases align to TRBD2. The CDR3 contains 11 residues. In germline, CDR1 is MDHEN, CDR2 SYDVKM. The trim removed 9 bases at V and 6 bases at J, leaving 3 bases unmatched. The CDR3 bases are TGTGCCAGTCGGGGGGTGGATACGCAGTATTTT. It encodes CASRGVDTQYF.

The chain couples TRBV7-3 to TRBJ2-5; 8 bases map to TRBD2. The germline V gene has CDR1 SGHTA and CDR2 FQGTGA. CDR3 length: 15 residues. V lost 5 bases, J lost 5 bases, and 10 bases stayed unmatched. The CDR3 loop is CASSPNPGTSETQYF. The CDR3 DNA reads TGTGCCAGCAGCCCAAACCCCGGGACTAGTGAGACCCAGTACTTC. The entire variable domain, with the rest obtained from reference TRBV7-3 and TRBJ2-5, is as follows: GAGVSQTPSNKVTEKGKYVELRCDPISGHTALYWYRQSLGQGPEFLIYFQGTGAADDSGLPNDRFFAVRPEGSVSTLKIQRTERGDSAVYLCASSPNPGTSETQYFGPGTRLLVL.

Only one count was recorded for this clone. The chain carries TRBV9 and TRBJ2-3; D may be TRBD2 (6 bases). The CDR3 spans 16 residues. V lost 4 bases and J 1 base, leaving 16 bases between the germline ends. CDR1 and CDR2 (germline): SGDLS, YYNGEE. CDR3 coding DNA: TGTGCCAGCAGCCAAAATACGGGGGAAGGCACAGATACGCAGTATTTT. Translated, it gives CASSQNTGEGTDTQYF.

The CDR3 DNA follows: TGTGCCAGTAGTAATGGGCGGGAGTCCCCGGATACGCAGTATTTT. It encodes CASSNGRESPDTQYF. The V and J genes are TRBV19 and TRBJ2-3, with 7 bases fitting TRBD2. V was clipped by 4 bases and J by 6 bases; unmatched bases: 10. The CDR3 loop spans 15 amino acids. Germline CDR1 LNHDA, CDR2 SQIVND (reference sequence).